One and the same sample provided the 19 T cell receptor beta chains below, sequenced in a study of blood T cell repertoires in COVID-19. Assay used: immunoSEQ multiplex PCR; TCRdb lists only in-frame clones, some missing. The data contain roughly 25,000 clones, around 93% of them singletons. The sequencing sample was made of peripheral blood. These receptors were obtained from a human donor in a cohort sampled during active COVID-19.

The rearrangement joins TRBV28 to TRBJ2-7, with D possibly being TRBD2 (5 bases). The CDR3 runs 12 residues. The V gene's germline CDR1 is MDHEN and CDR2 SYDVKM. V dropped 6 bases and J dropped 4 bases, with 10 bases sitting between them. CDR3 amino acids: CASRTNGYEQYV. Written as DNA, the CDR3 is TGTGCCAGCAGGACTAATGGATACGAGCAGTACGTC.

The chain uses TRBV7-2 and TRBJ2-7, with unresolved D. This CDR3 is 15 amino acids long. Germline V CDR1 and CDR2: SGHTA, FQGNSA. V shed 2 bases and J shed 3 bases, with 14 bases lying between them. The CDR3 is CASSLSPLLFYEQYV. The CDR3 DNA reads as TGTGCCAGCAGCTTAAGTCCCCTCCTATTCTACGAGCAGTACGTC.

The chain uses TRBV5-4 and TRBJ2-1; a weak D match, TRBD1 (6 bases). Germline CDR1 and CDR2: SGHNT and YYREEE (reference sequence). The germline V and J ends were trimmed by 4 bases and 5 bases, with 10 bases remaining between them. The CDR3 consists of 13 residues. The CDR3 protein is CASSPGQNNEQFF. CDR3 DNA: TGTGCCAGCAGCCCCGGACAGAACAATGAGCAGTTCTTC.

This chain joins TRBV5-1 and TRBJ2-7; 7 bases align to TRBD2. Germline V gene sequence: CDR1 SGHRS, CDR2 YFSETQ. The CDR3 sequence is 14 residues long. The V and J ends lost 5 bases and 5 bases, in that order; junction bases with no gene match: 10. In DNA form, the CDR3 reads TGCGCCAGCAGAGCTAACCCGGGGGGAAACGAGCAGTACGTC. Protein: CASRANPGGNEQYV.

The chain employs TRBV19 and TRBJ2-4; weak D call: TRBD1 (6 bases). The CDR3 contains 16 residues. The germline gives CDR1 LNHDA, CDR2 SQIVND (reference sequence). Trimming pared 3 bases from V and 5 bases from J, leaving 17 bases between. Here the CDR3 reads CASSIRTQGWQNIQYF. DNA for the CDR3: TGTGCCAGTAGTATTCGGACCCAGGGGTGGCAAAACATTCAGTACTTC.

The genes are TRBV5-5 and TRBJ1-1; D is undetermined. V lost 5 bases to trimming and J lost 1 base, with 27 bases between them. The CDR3 sequence is 19 residues long. Germline loops: CDR1 SGHKS, CDR2 YYEKEE (reference sequence). The DNA of the CDR3 is TGTGCCAGCAGTTCCAACCGCCCCGGAGGTTTCCCGCGGAACACTGAAGCTTTCTTT. Translating gives CASSSNRPGGFPRNTEAFF.

The gene calls are TRBV18 and TRBJ2-2; 12 positions match TRBD2. The V gene end was trimmed by 0 bases and the J gene end by 4 bases; junction bases not matched to a gene: 0. Germline values: CDR1 KGHSH, CDR2 LQKENI. The CDR3 loop spans 16 amino acids. CDR3 DNA sequence: TGTGCCAGCTCACCACCGGGACTAGCGGGCACCGGGGAGCTGTTTTTT. The encoded protein is CASSPPGLAGTGELFF.

The chain has TRBV5-1 and TRBJ2-5, with 7 positions matching TRBD2. J was trimmed by 0 bases and V by 1 base; bases with no gene match: 9. This CDR3 contains 17 residues. Looked up from germline, CDR1 is SGHRS and CDR2 is YFSETQ. The CDR3 DNA follows: TGCGCCAGCAGCTTGAGAGCTAGCGGAATAAACCAAGAGACCCAGTACTTC. It is translated as CASSLRASGINQETQYF.

This rearrangement joins TRBV3-1 (or the pseudogene TRBV3-2) to TRBJ2-7; unclear D gene. Germline CDR1 is LGHDT and CDR2 is YNNKEL (reference sequence). Trimming cost V 0 bases and J 6 bases, with 6 bases left between them. The length of the CDR3 is 12 residues. DNA for the CDR3: TGTGCCAGCAGCCAAGATCGCGGCGAGCAGTACTTC. This encodes CASSQDRGEQYF.

CDR3 sequence (DNA): TGTGCCAGCAGCTTAGGGGGTTTCGACTATGGCTACACCTTC. It specifies CASSLGGFDYGYTF. This chain connects TRBV5-4 to TRBJ1-2, with D tentatively TRBD1 (6 bases). V lost 2 bases and J lost 3, with 11 bases in between. Germline values: CDR1 SGHNT, CDR2 YYREEE (reference sequence). The CDR3 has 14 amino acids.

The J gene is TRBJ2-1, the V gene TRBV29-1, with 13 bases aligning to TRBD2. The ends lost 5 bases at V and 1 base at J; junction bases unmatched: 2. The CDR3 length is 15 residues. From germline, CDR1 is SQVTM and CDR2 ANQGSEA. The CDR3 loop reads CSVKGLAGSYNEQFF. CDR3 bases: TGCAGCGTTAAGGGACTAGCGGGGTCCTACAATGAGCAGTTCTTC.

The genes are TRBV5-1 and TRBJ2-5; D is ambiguous. The V gene lost 6 bases and the J gene lost 5 bases, with 11 bases spanning the gap. The CDR3 has 12 amino acids. Germline assignment: CDR1 SGHRS and CDR2 YFSETQ. The CDR3 sequence is CASTTGIETQYF. CDR3 in DNA: TGCGCCAGCACCACCGGTATCGAGACCCAGTACTTC. The full variable domain, with the rest looked up from reference TRBV5-1 and TRBJ2-5, is KAGVTQTPRYLIKTRGQQVTLSCSPISGHRSVSWYQQTPGQGLQFLFEYFSETQRNKGNFPGRFSGRQFSNSRSEMNVSTLELGDSALYLCASTTGIETQYFGPGTRLLVL.

This clone was seen only once. This chain joins TRBV19 and TRBJ1-6; 9 nucleotides align to TRBD1. The CDR3 is 14 residues long. Germline trimming cut 7 bases from V and 10 bases from J; bases unmatched to any gene: 8. CDR1 is LNHDA, CDR2 SQIVND, per germline (reference sequence). In DNA form, the CDR3 reads TGTGCCAGTACCGCGGACAGGGGAAACTCACCCCTCCACTTT. Amino acids: CASTADRGNSPLHF. The full variable domain, rest sourced from reference TRBV19 and TRBJ1-6, is DGGITQSPKYLFRKEGQNVTLSCEQNLNHDAMYWYRQDPGQGLRLIYYSQIVNDFQKGDIAEGYSVSREKKESFPLTVTSAQKNPTAFYLCASTADRGNSPLHFGNGTRLTVT.

CDR3 DNA: TGTGCCAGTACAGGGGGGGGCCCCTACGAGCAGTACGTC. Translated: CASTGGGPYEQYV. The genes are TRBV27 and TRBJ2-7; weak D call: TRBD1 (8 bases). V was cut by 9 bases and J by 2 bases, with 14 bases left in between. CDR3 length: 13 residues. Per germline, CDR1 MNHEY and CDR2 SMNVEV (reference sequence).

The sample holds one count of this clone. The chain recombines TRBV11-2 with TRBJ2-5; 10 nucleotides align to TRBD1. Germline V CDR1 and CDR2: SGHAT, FQNNGV. V lost 5 bases and J lost 4; bases outside the gene matches: 7. CDR3 length equals 15 residues. The CDR3 sequence: CASSRGTGVRETQYF. The CDR3 nucleotides are TGTGCCAGCAGCCGGGGGACAGGGGTGAGAGAGACCCAGTACTTC. The full variable domain, rest sourced from reference TRBV11-2 and TRBJ2-5, is EAGVAQSPRYKIIEKRQSVAFWCNPISGHATLYWYQQILGQGPKLLIQFQNNGVVDDSQLPKDRFSAERLKGVDSTLKIQPAKLEDSAVYLCASSRGTGVRETQYFGPGTRLLVL.

With regard to this clone: Other DNA sequences in the same sample also yield this CDR3. V and J are TRBV2 and TRBJ1-4; 7 bases match TRBD1. The CDR3 is made up of 15 amino acids. Germline values: CDR1 SNHLY, CDR2 FYNNEI. J was trimmed by 2 bases and V by 6 bases; bases with no gene match: 6. The CDR3: CASRRDRATNEKLFF. CDR3 in DNA: TGTGCCAGCAGGAGAGACAGGGCTACTAATGAAAAACTGTTTTTT.

The V and J genes are TRBV3-1 (or the pseudogene TRBV3-2) and TRBJ2-7; TRBD2 matches 14 bases. The V and J ends lost 4 bases and 0 bases, in that order; junction bases with no gene match: 8. Germline-derived CDR1 and CDR2 are LGHDT and YNNKEL (reference sequence). CDR3 length: 18 residues. The DNA of the CDR3 is TGTGCCAGCAGCCCCGGACTAGCGGGGGGCCGATACTCCTACGAGCAGTACTTC. Translating it yields CASSPGLAGGRYSYEQYF.

This clone was detected only once. This sequence joins TRBV7-9 and TRBJ2-1, with D possibly matching TRBD2 (6 bases). V lost 5 bases, J lost 8 bases, and 7 bases lay in between. The CDR3 is made up of 11 amino acids. The germline V gene encodes CDR1 SEHNR and CDR2 FQNEAQ (reference sequence). CDR3 nucleotide sequence: TGTGCCAGCAGCAGGGACTATGAGCAGTTCTTC. The encoded protein is CASSRDYEQFF.

CDR3 loop: CASSSQTGSSGNTIYF. The CDR3 nucleotides read TGTGCCAGCTCAAGCCAGACAGGAAGCTCTGGAAACACCATATATTTT. The rearrangement joins TRBV18 to TRBJ1-3; possibly TRBD1 for D (6 bases). V was shortened by 5 bases and J by 0 bases, with 14 bases between the two germline ends. The CDR3 loop spans 16 amino acids. Germline V gene sequence: CDR1 KGHSH, CDR2 LQKENI.